This T cell receptor (beta chain) was captured in a study of regulatory T cells in long-lasting Graves disease. The study's findings and limits: Favored usage of TRBV28, TRBJ1-2 and TRBJ2-5 was recorded in persistent disease.

Germline trimming cut 4 bases from V and 4 bases from J; bases unmatched to any gene: 2. The CDR3 extends over 14 amino acids. The germline gives CDR1 MDHEN, CDR2 SYDVKM. CDR3-region Arm-PCR and iRepertoire HTBI primers produced the TCR beta libraries. One entry per CDR3 protein, called by TCRdb with MiXCR from the multiplex PCR reads. The sample contains hundreds of thousands of distinct CDR3 sequences, around 20% of which appear only once. The time point is: persistent/refractory GD, antithyroid drugs over 5 years with positive TRAb. Researchers made the TCR library from RNA that was extracted from PBMCs. As for this clonotype: Its target is not known.

This TCR was sampled from a female donor with Graves disease. The sequencing here drew on peripheral blood mononuclear cells (PBMCs), taken when the disease was refractory, from a patient treated with antithyroid drugs. The chain employs TRBV28 and TRBJ2-1; 9 bases are shared with TRBD1. Here the CDR3 reads CASSWTGAYNEQFF. CDR3 DNA sequence: TGTGCCAGCAGTTGGACAGGGGCGTACAATGAGCAGTTCTTC.